This T cell receptor (beta chain) was sequenced for a study of beta chain features in type 1 diabetes. This clone was seen only a few times. This CDR3 has 16 amino acids. With V trimmed by 4 bases and J by 6 bases, 15 bases remained unmatched. CDR1 and CDR2 (germline): SNHLY, FYNNEI. All of the isolated RNA was reverse transcribed, so expressed TCRB transcripts were sequenced. Regulatory, naive and central memory T cell samples averaged roughly 4 million reads. TCRdb keeps only in-frame clones here, not all; method: immunoSEQ multiplex PCR. Counted here are 970,000 or so clones, roughly 16% occurring once; the ten biggest clones make up about 0.025%.

Sequenced material: naive CD4+ T cells from blood. The chain recombines TRBV2 with TRBJ2-7; TRBD2 matches at 7 bases. This sequence originates from a woman aged 18-35 years in good health. The CDR3 region is CASSGGITRGLREQYF. In DNA form, the CDR3 reads TGTGCCAGCAGTGGTGGTATCACCCGGGGACTACGCGAGCAGTACTTC.